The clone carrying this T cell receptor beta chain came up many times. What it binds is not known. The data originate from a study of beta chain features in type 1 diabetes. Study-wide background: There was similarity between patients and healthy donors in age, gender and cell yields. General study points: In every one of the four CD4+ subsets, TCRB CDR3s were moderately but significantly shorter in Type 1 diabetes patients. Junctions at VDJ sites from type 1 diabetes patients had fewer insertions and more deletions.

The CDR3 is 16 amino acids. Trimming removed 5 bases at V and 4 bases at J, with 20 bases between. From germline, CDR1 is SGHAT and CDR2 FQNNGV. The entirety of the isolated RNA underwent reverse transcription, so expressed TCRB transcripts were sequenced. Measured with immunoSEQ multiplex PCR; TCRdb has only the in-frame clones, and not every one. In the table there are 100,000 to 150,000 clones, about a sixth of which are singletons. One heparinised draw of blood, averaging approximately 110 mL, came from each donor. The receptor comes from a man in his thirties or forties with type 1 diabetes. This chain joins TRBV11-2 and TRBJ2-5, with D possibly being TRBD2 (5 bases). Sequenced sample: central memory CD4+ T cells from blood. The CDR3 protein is CASSPFERRLRETQYF. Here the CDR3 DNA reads TGTGCCAGCAGCCCCTTTGAGCGGAGGCTACGAGAGACCCAGTACTTC.